Given below is one T cell receptor beta chain in context. This clonotype was seen many times. Its binding antigen is unknown. Base qualities are not provided; no much larger clone lies one nucleotide away. The run used an Illumina NovaSeq 6000. TCR cDNA was made using 5'RACE template switching, a step that added a universal primer site and unique molecular identifiers. Priming of cDNA synthesis was performed from both the TCR alpha and TCR beta constant segments. Libraries were amplified in two PCR steps, with sample barcodes and sequencing adapters added in the second step. Sequencing of libraries was done on Illumina HiSeq 2500 (2x100 bp) or NovaSeq (2x150 bp). Per the authors' processing: Demultiplexing of reads and collapsing into UMI consensus sequences were performed with MIGEC, and V(D)J alignment was carried out with MiXCR. Vaccine-responding clonotypes were defined with edgeR using replicate PBMC samples, requiring FDR below 0.01 and a log2 fold change above 5 up to day 15. Bulk clonotypes were assigned CD4 or CD8 identity according to which sequenced CD4 or CD8 repertoire held them at higher abundance. TCRdb reprocessed the public reads (quality trimming at Q25 with fastp, clone calling with MiXCR) and kept in-frame beta chains. CDR3 protein duplicates are merged, each entry listing the most common genes and DNA. V and J calls and clone size were set by TCRdb, not the authors. For this sample the table gives hundreds of thousands of distinct CDR3 sequences, of which approximately 8% were detected only once. The ten largest clones represent around 3.3% of the sample.

The treatment or condition label, as the study defines it: live attenuated yellow fever vaccine strain. A standard Ficoll-Paque protocol was used to isolate PBMCs from peripheral blood. Dynabeads CD4 and CD8 positive selection kits were used to isolate CD4 and CD8 T-cell fractions. TriZol was used to extract RNA from bulk PBMCs, CD4 and CD8 fractions, and dextramer-positive and dextramer-negative fractions. This specimen comes from a study of T cells after yellow fever vaccination (dated by TCRdb to the late 2010s). Broadly, across the study: The SMART-Seq v4 Ultra Low Input RNA kit was used to prepare libraries from fractions with low cell numbers. Bulk TCR alpha and beta repertoires were sequenced longitudinally to track T-cell clones before and after primary and booster YFV17D yellow fever vaccination. The cohort comprised two healthy male donors, one aged 18 to 30 and one aged 30 to 39 years. Blood was drawn at multiple timepoints before and after primary and secondary immunization, with bulk PBMC replicates and cell subsets isolated.

CDR1 MNHNY and CDR2 SVGAGI are derived from the germline V gene (reference sequence). Trimming costs V 2 bases and J 4 bases, and their ends lie 11 bases apart. The CDR3 measures 14 amino acids from cysteine to phenylalanine. Only the CDR3 DNA stays, 42 bases, in frame from base 1. Points the paper makes about the study in general: Compared with the primary T-cell response, the secondary T-cell response was weaker but faster, peaking on day 5 rather than day 15. A small share of clonotypes occurred in both CD4 and CD8 compartments, likely arising from convergent recombination. Computational filtering was required because FACS-sorted repertoires could contain abundant contaminating clonotypes from the bulk population. Because the study included only a couple of donors, the extent to which the findings can be generalized is limited. Most clones expanded after primary vaccination (around 96% of CD4 and approximately 90% of CD8) were re-detected after the booster, suggesting that broad memory maintenance occurred.

This sequence originates from a man aged 18-30 years who received the YFV17D yellow fever vaccine. In this chain, TRBV6-6 is recombined with TRBJ1-1; a tentative D match to TRBD1 spans 6 bases. Sequenced material: CD4+ T cells sorted from PBMCs, taken 5 days after the yellow fever booster vaccination. The CDR3 has the sequence CASSYTQGITEAFF. The DNA is as follows: TGTGCCAGCAGTTACACTCAGGGGATCACTGAAGCTTTCTTT.